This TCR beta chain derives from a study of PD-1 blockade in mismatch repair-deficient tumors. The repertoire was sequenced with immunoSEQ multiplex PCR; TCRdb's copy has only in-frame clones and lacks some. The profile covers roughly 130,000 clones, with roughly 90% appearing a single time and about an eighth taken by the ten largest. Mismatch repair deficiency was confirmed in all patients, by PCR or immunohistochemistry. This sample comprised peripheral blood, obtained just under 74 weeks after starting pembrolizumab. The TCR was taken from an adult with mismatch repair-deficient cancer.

This CDR3 reads CASSRDRVSAEQYF. CDR3 nucleotides: TGCGCCAGCAGCCGGGACAGGGTTTCGGCCGAGCAGTACTTC. The genes are TRBV10-1 and TRBJ2-7; 9 bases line up with TRBD1. The CDR3 runs to 14 residues. V shed 6 bases, J shed 6 bases, and the junction held 9 bases outside the gene matches. Germline loops: CDR1 WNHNN, CDR2 SYGVQD (reference sequence).